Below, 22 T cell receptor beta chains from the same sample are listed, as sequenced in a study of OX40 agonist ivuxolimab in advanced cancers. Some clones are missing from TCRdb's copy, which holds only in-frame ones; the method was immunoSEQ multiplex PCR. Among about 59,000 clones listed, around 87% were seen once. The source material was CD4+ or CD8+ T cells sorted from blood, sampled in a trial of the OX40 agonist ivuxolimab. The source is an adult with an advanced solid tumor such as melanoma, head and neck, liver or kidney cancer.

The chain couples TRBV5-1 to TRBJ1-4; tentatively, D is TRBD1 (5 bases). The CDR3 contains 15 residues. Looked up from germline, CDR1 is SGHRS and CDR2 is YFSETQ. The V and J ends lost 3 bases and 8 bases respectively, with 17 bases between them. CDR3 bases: TGCGCCAGCAGCTCGGGGGTAGGCCCAGAGGAAAAACTGTTTTTT. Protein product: CASSSGVGPEEKLFF.

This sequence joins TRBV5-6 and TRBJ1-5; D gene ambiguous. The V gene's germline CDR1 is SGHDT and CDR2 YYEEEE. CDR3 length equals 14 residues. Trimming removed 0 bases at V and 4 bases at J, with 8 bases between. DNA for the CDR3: TGTGCCAGCAGCTTGGGTCTGGGGAATCAGCCCCAGCATTTT. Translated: CASSLGLGNQPQHF.

The CDR3 is CASSEASVAKNIQYF. The CDR3 DNA reads TGTGCCAGCAGTGAGGCTTCAGTAGCCAAAAACATTCAGTACTTC. The chain uses TRBV2 and TRBJ2-4, with unresolved D. Germline V lookup: CDR1 SNHLY, CDR2 FYNNEI. Trimming removed 3 bases from V and 0 bases from J, with 9 bases in between. This CDR3 has 15 amino acids.

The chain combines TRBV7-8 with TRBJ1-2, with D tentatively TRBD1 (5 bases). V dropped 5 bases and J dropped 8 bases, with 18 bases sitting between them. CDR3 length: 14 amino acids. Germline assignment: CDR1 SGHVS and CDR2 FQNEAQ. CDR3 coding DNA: TGTGCCAGCAGCCCCCACCCCCGGGGGTACGGCTACACCTTC. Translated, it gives CASSPHPRGYGYTF.

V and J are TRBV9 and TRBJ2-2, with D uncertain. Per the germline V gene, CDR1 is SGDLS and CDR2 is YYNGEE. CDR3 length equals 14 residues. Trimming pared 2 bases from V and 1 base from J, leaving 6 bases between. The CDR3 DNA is TGTGCCAGCAGCGTGGACGGGAACACCGGGGAGCTGTTTTTT. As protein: CASSVDGNTGELFF.

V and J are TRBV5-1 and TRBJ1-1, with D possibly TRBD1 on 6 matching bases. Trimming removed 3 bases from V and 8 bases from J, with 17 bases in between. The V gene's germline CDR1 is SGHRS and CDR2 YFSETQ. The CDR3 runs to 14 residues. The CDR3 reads CASSSLLGALEAFF. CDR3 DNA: TGCGCCAGCAGCTCTCTGTTGGGGGCACTGGAAGCTTTCTTT. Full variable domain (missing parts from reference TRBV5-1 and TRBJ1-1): KAGVTQTPRYLIKTRGQQVTLSCSPISGHRSVSWYQQTPGQGLQFLFEYFSETQRNKGNFPGRFSGRQFSNSRSEMNVSTLELGDSALYLCASSSLLGALEAFFGQGTRLTVV.

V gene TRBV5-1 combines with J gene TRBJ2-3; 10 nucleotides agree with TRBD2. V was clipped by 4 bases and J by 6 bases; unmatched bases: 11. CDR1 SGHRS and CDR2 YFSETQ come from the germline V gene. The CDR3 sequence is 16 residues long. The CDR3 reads CASSTFEREGRDTQYF. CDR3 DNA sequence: TGCGCCAGCAGCACCTTTGAGCGGGAGGGCCGGGATACGCAGTATTTT.

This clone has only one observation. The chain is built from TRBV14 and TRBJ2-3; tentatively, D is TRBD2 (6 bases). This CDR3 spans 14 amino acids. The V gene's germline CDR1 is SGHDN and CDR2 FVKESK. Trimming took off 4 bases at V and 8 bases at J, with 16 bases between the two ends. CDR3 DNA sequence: TGTGCCAGCAGCCGGGACTCCGGTGTCGGTACGCAGTATTTT. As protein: CASSRDSGVGTQYF. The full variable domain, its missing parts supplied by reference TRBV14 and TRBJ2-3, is EAGVTQFPSHSVIEKGQTVTLRCDPISGHDNLYWYRRVMGKEIKFLLHFVKESKQDESGMPNNRFLAERTGGTYSTLKVQPAELEDSGVYFCASSRDSGVGTQYFGPGTRLTVL.

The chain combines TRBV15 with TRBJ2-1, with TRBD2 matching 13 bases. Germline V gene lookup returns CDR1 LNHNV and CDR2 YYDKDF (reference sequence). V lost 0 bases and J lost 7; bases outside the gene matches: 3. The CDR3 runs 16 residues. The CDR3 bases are TGTGCCACCAGCAGAGATAGGACTAGCGGGAGAAATGAGCAGTTCTTC. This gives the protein CATSRDRTSGRNEQFF.

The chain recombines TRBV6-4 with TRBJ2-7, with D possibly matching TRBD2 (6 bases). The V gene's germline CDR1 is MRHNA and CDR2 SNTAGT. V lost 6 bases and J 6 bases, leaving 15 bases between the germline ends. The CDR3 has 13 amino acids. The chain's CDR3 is CASSVEKGGEQYF. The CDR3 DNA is TGTGCCAGCAGCGTAGAAAAGGGAGGCGAGCAGTACTTC.

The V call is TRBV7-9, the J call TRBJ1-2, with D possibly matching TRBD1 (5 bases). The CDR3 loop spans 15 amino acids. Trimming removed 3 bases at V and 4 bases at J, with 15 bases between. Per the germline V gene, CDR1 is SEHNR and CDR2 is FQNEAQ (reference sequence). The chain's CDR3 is CASSLLGDPIYGYTF. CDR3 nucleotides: TGTGCCAGCAGCTTGTTAGGGGACCCAATCTATGGCTACACCTTC. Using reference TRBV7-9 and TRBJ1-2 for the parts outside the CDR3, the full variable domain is DTGVSQNPRHKITKRGQNVTFRCDPISEHNRLYWYRQTLGQGPEFLTYFQNEAQLEKSRLLSDRFSAERPKGSFSTLEIQRTEQGDSAMYLCASSLLGDPIYGYTFGSGTRLTVV.

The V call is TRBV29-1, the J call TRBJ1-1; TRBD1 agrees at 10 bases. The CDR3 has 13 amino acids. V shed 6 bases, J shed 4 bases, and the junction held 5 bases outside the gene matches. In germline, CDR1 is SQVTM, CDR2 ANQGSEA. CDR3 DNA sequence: TGCAGCGTCGACAGGGGGCTGGCCACTGAAGCTTTCTTT. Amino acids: CSVDRGLATEAFF.

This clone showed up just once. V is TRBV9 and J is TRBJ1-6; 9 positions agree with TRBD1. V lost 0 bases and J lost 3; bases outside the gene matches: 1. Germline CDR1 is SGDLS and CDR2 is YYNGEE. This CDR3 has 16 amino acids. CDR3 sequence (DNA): TGTGCCAGCAGCGTAGGACAGGGGGTCTATAATTCACCCCTCCACTTT. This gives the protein CASSVGQGVYNSPLHF.

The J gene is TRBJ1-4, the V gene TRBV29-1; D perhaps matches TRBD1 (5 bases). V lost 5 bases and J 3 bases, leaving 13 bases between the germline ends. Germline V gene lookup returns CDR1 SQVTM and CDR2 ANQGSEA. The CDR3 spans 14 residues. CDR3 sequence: CSVTGEGANEKLFF. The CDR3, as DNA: TGCAGCGTTACCGGGGAAGGGGCTAATGAAAAACTGTTTTTT.

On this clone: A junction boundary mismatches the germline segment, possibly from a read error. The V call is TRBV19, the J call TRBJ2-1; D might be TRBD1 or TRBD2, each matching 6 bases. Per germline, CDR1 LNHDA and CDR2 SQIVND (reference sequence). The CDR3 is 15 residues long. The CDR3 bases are TGTGCCGGTAGTAGAACCCGACGGGGGCACAATGAGCAGTTCTTC. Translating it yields CAGSRTRRGHNEQFF.

CDR3 in DNA: TGTGCCAGCAGTTTACAGGGGGCGAATGAGCAGTTCTTC. It is translated as CASSLQGANEQFF. The chain carries TRBV27 and TRBJ2-1; 8 bases match TRBD1. The CDR3 totals 13 residues. CDR1 and CDR2 from the germline V gene are MNHEY and SMNVEV (reference sequence). Trimming at V came to 2 bases and at J to 7 bases, leaving 1 base not matched to a gene.

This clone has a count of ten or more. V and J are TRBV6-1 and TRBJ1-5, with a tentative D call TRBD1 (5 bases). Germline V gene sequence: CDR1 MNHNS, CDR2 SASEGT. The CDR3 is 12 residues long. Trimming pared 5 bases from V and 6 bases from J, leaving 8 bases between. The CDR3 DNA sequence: TGTGCCAGCAGTAAGGGGACTCAGCCCCAGCATTTT. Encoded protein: CASSKGTQPQHF.

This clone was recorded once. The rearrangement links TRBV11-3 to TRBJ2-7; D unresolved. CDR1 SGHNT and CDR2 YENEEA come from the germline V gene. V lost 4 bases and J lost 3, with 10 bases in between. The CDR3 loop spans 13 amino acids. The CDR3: CASSSPPIYEQYF. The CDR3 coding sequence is TGTGCCAGCAGCTCCCCCCCCATCTACGAGCAGTACTTC.

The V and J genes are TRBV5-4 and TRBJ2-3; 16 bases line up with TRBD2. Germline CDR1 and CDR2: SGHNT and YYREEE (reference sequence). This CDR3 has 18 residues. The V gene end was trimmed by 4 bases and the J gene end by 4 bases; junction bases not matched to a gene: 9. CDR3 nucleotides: TGTGCCAGCAGCGGGGGACTAGCGGGAGGGACGGAGGCAGATACGCAGTATTTT. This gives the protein CASSGGLAGGTEADTQYF.

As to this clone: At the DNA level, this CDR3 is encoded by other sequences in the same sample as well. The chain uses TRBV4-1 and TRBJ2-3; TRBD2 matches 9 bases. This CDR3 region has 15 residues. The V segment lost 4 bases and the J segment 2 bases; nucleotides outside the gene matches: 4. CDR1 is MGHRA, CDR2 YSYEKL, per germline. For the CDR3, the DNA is TGCGCCAGCAGCCCGGGACTAGCCTACACAGATACGCAGTATTTT. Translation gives CASSPGLAYTDTQYF.

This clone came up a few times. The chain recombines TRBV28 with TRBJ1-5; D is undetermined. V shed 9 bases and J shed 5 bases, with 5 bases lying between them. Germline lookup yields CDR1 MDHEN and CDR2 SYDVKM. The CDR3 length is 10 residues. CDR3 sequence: CASGDQPQHF. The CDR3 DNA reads TGTGCCAGTGGGGATCAGCCCCAGCATTTT.

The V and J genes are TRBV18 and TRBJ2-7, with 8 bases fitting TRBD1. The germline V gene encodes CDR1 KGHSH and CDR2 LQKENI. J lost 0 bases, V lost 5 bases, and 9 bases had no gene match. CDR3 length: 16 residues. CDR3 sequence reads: CASSTGQGLSSYEQYF. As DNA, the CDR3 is TGTGCCAGCTCAACCGGACAGGGCCTCAGCTCCTACGAGCAGTACTTC.